A selection of T cell receptor beta chains follows, all from one sample in a study of Graves' ophthalmopathy and Graves' hyperthyroidism. In TCRdb, the multiplex PCR reads were re-called with MiXCR into one record per CDR3 protein. This table has under 400,000 distinct CDR3 sequences, about a sixth appearing once. Sequencing used peripheral blood. These receptors came from an adult man with Graves' ophthalmopathy. Both conserved end residues are part of each CDR3. Fields, in order: J gene, CDR3 length, V gene, clone size, D gene, CDR3 DNA, CDR3 protein. The D gene is left open where the match is weak. Rows give clone size only sometimes, using once, few, many, or a class for an expanded clone.

j_call: TRBJ1-1
cdr3_length: 17
v_call: TRBV19
clone_size: many
d_call: TRBD1
cdr3_nt: TGTGCCAGTAGTATAGGGCAGGGGGCGAGACTGAACACTGAAGCTTTCTTT
cdr3_aa: CASSIGQGARLNTEAFF

j_call: TRBJ2-7
cdr3_length: 14
v_call: TRBV5-1
clone_size: many
d_call: TRBD2
cdr3_nt: TGCGCCAGCAGAGGGACTAGCGGGAGGTCCGAGCAGTACTTC
cdr3_aa: CASRGTSGRSEQYF

j_call: TRBJ2-7
cdr3_length: 13
v_call: TRBV7-8
clone_size: many
d_call: -
cdr3_nt: TGTGCCAGCAGCGCGACCGTAGCGGACGAGCAGTACTTC
cdr3_aa: CASSATVADEQYF

j_call: TRBJ1-1
cdr3_length: 17
v_call: TRBV28
clone_size: medium-sized
d_call: TRBD1
cdr3_nt: TGTGCCAGCAGACTATTCCGGGACAGGGGGCCCGACACTGAAGCTTTCTTT
cdr3_aa: CASRLFRDRGPDTEAFF

j_call: TRBJ1-2
cdr3_length: 13
v_call: TRBV11-2
clone_size: many
d_call: -
cdr3_nt: TGTGCCAGCAGCCGTGGACGGGATTATGGCTACACCTTC
cdr3_aa: CASSRGRDYGYTF

j_call: TRBJ2-5
cdr3_length: 17
v_call: TRBV11-2
clone_size: many
d_call: TRBD2
cdr3_nt: TGTGCCAGCAGCTTAGGGATAGCGGGCAACACCCAGAGAGTCCAGTACTTC
cdr3_aa: CASSLGIAGNTQRVQYF

j_call: TRBJ1-2
cdr3_length: 13
v_call: TRBV28
clone_size: many
d_call: -
cdr3_nt: TGTGCCAGCAGTTTGAGCCAGGGATGGAGAAACGCCTTC
cdr3_aa: CASSLSQGWRNAF

j_call: TRBJ2-7
cdr3_length: 15
v_call: TRBV20-1
clone_size: many
d_call: -
cdr3_nt: TGCAGTGCTGAACTTATCTGGCAGGGAAGGGACGAGCAGTACTTC
cdr3_aa: CSAELIWQGRDEQYF

j_call: TRBJ2-7
cdr3_length: 15
v_call: TRBV2
clone_size: few
d_call: -
cdr3_nt: TGTGCCAGCAGACACCCCGGGAGTTTGGCGGACGAGCAGTACTTC
cdr3_aa: CASRHPGSLADEQYF

j_call: TRBJ1-2
cdr3_length: 12
v_call: TRBV6-5
clone_size: many
d_call: TRBD1
cdr3_nt: TGTGCCAGCAGTCCCCAGGGGGGGGGCTACACCTTC
cdr3_aa: CASSPQGGGYTF

j_call: TRBJ2-5
cdr3_length: 14
v_call: TRBV7-9
clone_size: many
d_call: -
cdr3_nt: TGTGCCAGCAGCCCCGGGCGGGACAAAGAGACCCAGTACTTC
cdr3_aa: CASSPGRDKETQYF

j_call: TRBJ1-2
cdr3_length: 12
v_call: TRBV29-1
clone_size: many
d_call: -
cdr3_nt: TGCAGCGGAGCCAACCTGCTGGGGGGCTACACCTTC
cdr3_aa: CSGANLLGGYTF

j_call: TRBJ1-1
cdr3_length: 16
v_call: TRBV20-1
clone_size: many
d_call: TRBD1
cdr3_nt: TGCAGTGCTTCGGGGGGACAGCTAGGGAGGGACACTGAAGCTTTCTTT
cdr3_aa: CSASGGQLGRDTEAFF

j_call: TRBJ2-2
cdr3_length: 15
v_call: TRBV6-2/TRBV6-3
clone_size: many
d_call: TRBD1
cdr3_nt: TGTGCCAGCAGACGGACAGGGGGCCTTTCCGGGGAGCTGTTTTTT
cdr3_aa: CASRRTGGLSGELFF

j_call: TRBJ2-5
cdr3_length: 16
v_call: TRBV2
clone_size: many
d_call: -
cdr3_nt: TGTGCCAGCAGCACTGGAGAGACAGGCTCAATGGAGACCCAGTACTTC
cdr3_aa: CASSTGETGSMETQYF

j_call: TRBJ1-2
cdr3_length: 14
v_call: TRBV12-3/TRBV12-4
clone_size: -
d_call: -
cdr3_nt: TGTGCCAGCAGCAGGGACGGTACTAACTATGGCTACACCTTC
cdr3_aa: CASSRDGTNYGYTF

j_call: TRBJ2-7
cdr3_length: 14
v_call: TRBV7-3
clone_size: many
d_call: TRBD1
cdr3_nt: TGTGCCAGCAGCTTGACAGGGCCCTCCTACGAGCAGTACTTC
cdr3_aa: CASSLTGPSYEQYF

j_call: TRBJ2-5
cdr3_length: 12
v_call: TRBV6-5
clone_size: -
d_call: -
cdr3_nt: TGTGCCAGCAGTTCGGGCCTGGGGACCCAGTACTTC
cdr3_aa: CASSSGLGTQYF

j_call: TRBJ2-5
cdr3_length: 17
v_call: TRBV7-7
clone_size: many
d_call: TRBD2
cdr3_nt: TGTGCTAGCAGCTTAGCGCCTAGCGGGAGGTACCAAGAGACCCAGTACTTC
cdr3_aa: CASSLAPSGRYQETQYF

j_call: TRBJ2-2
cdr3_length: 12
v_call: TRBV6-5
clone_size: many
d_call: -
cdr3_nt: TGTGCCAGCAGTTACACTACCGGGGAGCTGTTTTTT
cdr3_aa: CASSYTTGELFF

j_call: TRBJ1-2
cdr3_length: 11
v_call: TRBV30
clone_size: many
d_call: -
cdr3_nt: TGTGCCTGGAGCTCAATCTATGGCTACACCTTC
cdr3_aa: CAWSSIYGYTF

j_call: TRBJ2-6
cdr3_length: 17
v_call: TRBV6-1
clone_size: once
d_call: -
cdr3_nt: TGTGCCAGCAGTAGGGACTCCCCCAGGGAGGGGGCCAACGTCCTGACTTTC
cdr3_aa: CASSRDSPREGANVLTF

j_call: TRBJ2-7
cdr3_length: 13
v_call: TRBV29-1
clone_size: many
d_call: TRBD1
cdr3_nt: TGCAGCGTTGAATTCGACAGGGGGTCCGAGCAGTACTTC
cdr3_aa: CSVEFDRGSEQYF

j_call: TRBJ1-3
cdr3_length: 16
v_call: TRBV29-1
clone_size: many
d_call: -
cdr3_nt: TGCAGCGTTTTAGCTCCGGGACAACTTTCTGGAAACACCATATATTTT
cdr3_aa: CSVLAPGQLSGNTIYF

j_call: TRBJ2-5
cdr3_length: 15
v_call: TRBV24-1
clone_size: many
d_call: TRBD1
cdr3_nt: TGTGCCACCAGTGGCACAGGGGGCAGTCGGGAGACCCAGTACTTC
cdr3_aa: CATSGTGGSRETQYF

j_call: TRBJ1-5
cdr3_length: 15
v_call: TRBV4-3
clone_size: many
d_call: -
cdr3_nt: TGCGCCAGCAGCCCCACAGGGAAGCTAGGTCAGCCCCAGCATTTT
cdr3_aa: CASSPTGKLGQPQHF

j_call: TRBJ2-5
cdr3_length: 17
v_call: TRBV10-3
clone_size: many
d_call: -
cdr3_nt: TGTGCCATCAGTGAGGAAGGTGCATCGCGCGTTGGGAAGACCCAGTACTTC
cdr3_aa: CAISEEGASRVGKTQYF

j_call: TRBJ1-1
cdr3_length: 16
v_call: TRBV20-1
clone_size: few
d_call: TRBD1
cdr3_nt: TGCAGTGCTAGAGATCCCACGTCCAGGGGGGACACTGAAGCTTTCTTT
cdr3_aa: CSARDPTSRGDTEAFF

j_call: TRBJ2-7
cdr3_length: 14
v_call: TRBV19
clone_size: many
d_call: -
cdr3_nt: TGTGCCAGTAGTACTACAGGGACAACCTACGAGCAGTACTTC
cdr3_aa: CASSTTGTTYEQYF